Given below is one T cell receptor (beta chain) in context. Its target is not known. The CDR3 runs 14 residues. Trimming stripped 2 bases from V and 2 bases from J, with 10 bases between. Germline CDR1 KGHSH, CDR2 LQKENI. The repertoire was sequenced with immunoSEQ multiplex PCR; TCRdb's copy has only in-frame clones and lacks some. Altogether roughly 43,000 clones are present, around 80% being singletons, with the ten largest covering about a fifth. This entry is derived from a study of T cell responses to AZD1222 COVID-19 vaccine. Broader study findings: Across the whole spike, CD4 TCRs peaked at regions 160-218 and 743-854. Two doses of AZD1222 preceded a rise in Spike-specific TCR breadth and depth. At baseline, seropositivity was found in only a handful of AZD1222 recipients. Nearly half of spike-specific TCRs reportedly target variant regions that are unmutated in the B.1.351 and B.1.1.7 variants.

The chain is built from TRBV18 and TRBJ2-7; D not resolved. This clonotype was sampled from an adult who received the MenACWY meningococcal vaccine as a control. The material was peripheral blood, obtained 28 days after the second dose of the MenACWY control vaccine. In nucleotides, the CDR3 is TGTGCCAGCTCACCAGGGCAGGTCCCCTACGAGCAGTACTTC. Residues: CASSPGQVPYEQYF.